The clone carrying this T cell receptor (beta chain) has only a few counts. Its antigen remains unidentified. This sample is drawn from a study of T cell repertoires in cytomegalovirus infection. About the research overall: Shared public TCR beta signatures pointed to both CMV infection and a matching HLA type. Study-level points and caveats: Identification of carriers of CMV plus the relevant HLA was achieved through cumulative public TCR beta family frequency. HLA-C-restricted, CMV-specific TCR beta clonotypes were dominant ex vivo.

TCRdb reprocessed the reads via MiXCR and lists one record per CDR3 protein. Among roughly 100,000 distinct CDR3 sequences, about 17% were seen once, and the ten largest hold around 8.2%. Germline CDR1 reads SGHDT; CDR2 reads YYEEEE. V was trimmed by 0 bases and J by 6 bases, leaving 14 bases between them. There are 15 residues in the CDR3. This receptor was obtained from a human donor in good health (CMV status not recorded). Some clones in this sample may be carry-over from other donors' samples. The chain carries TRBV5-6 and TRBJ2-3; no definite D call. Sample: PBMCs. This CDR3 is CASSLGTVWFDTQYF. DNA for the CDR3: TGTGCCAGCAGCTTGGGGACGGTATGGTTTGATACGCAGTATTTT.